This T cell receptor (beta chain) derives from a study of CD8 T cells in Susac syndrome. After extraction with the RNeasy kit, about 0.45 to 1 ug of the RNA was reverse transcribed using random hexamers. In TCRdb, the immunoSEQ multiplex PCR reads were re-called with MiXCR into one record per CDR3 protein. The table records about 200,000 distinct CDR3 sequences, more than 85% of them present only once. The CDR3 loop spans 17 amino acids. V dropped 6 bases and J dropped 6; count of bases not matched to a gene: 13. The rearrangement links TRBV12-3 or TRBV12-4 to TRBJ2-7, with 14 positions matching TRBD2. The sample comprised CD4+ T cells from PBMCs. The sequence derives from a human donor with multiple sclerosis. Here the CDR3 reads CASRGGTSGGLVFEQYF. CDR3 DNA sequence: TGTGCCAGCAGAGGGGGGACTAGCGGGGGTCTGGTATTCGAGCAGTACTTC.